This is a list of T cell receptor beta chains from one sample in a study of cytomegalovirus exposure and HLA in healthy donors. Method: immunoSEQ multiplex PCR; TCRdb's copy keeps in-frame clones and lacks some. Reported are some 110,000 clones; the ten largest clones contain roughly 0.94%. Sequencing input: PBMCs. The source of these receptors is a man aged 18 to 30 in good health and CMV-seronegative. The CDR3 runs from the conserved cysteine through the conserved F or W. Fields, in order: D gene, J gene, V gene, CDR3 DNA, CDR3 protein. D genes are given only for firm matches.

D gene: TRBD1
J gene: TRBJ1-5
V gene: TRBV19
CDR3 DNA: TGTGCCAGTAGTATCCGACAGGGCCCAAATCAGCCCCAGCATTTT
CDR3 protein: CASSIRQGPNQPQHF

D gene: .
J gene: TRBJ2-3
V gene: TRBV29-1
CDR3 DNA: TGCAGCGGTGTGGAGTCCTCCACAGATACGCAGTATTTT
CDR3 protein: CSGVESSTDTQYF

D gene: .
J gene: TRBJ1-1
V gene: TRBV6-5
CDR3 DNA: TGTGCCAGCAGCCCCAATCTGGTAGGGGCCACTGAAGCTTTCTTT
CDR3 protein: CASSPNLVGATEAFF

D gene: .
J gene: TRBJ1-2
V gene: TRBV23-1
CDR3 DNA: TGCGCCAGCAGTCACAGCTATGGCTACACCTTC
CDR3 protein: CASSHSYGYTF

D gene: .
J gene: TRBJ2-1
V gene: TRBV6-1
CDR3 DNA: TGTGCCAGCAGGAGACCTGAGGGGGATGAGCAGTTCTTC
CDR3 protein: CASRRPEGDEQFF

D gene: .
J gene: TRBJ1-1
V gene: TRBV7-3
CDR3 DNA: TGTGCCAGCAGCTTAACTATAGGGACTACTGAAGCTTTCTTT
CDR3 protein: CASSLTIGTTEAFF

D gene: .
J gene: TRBJ1-1
V gene: TRBV2
CDR3 DNA: TGTGCCATCCGCTTGACAGACATGAACACTGAAGCTTTCTTT
CDR3 protein: CAIRLTDMNTEAFF

D gene: .
J gene: TRBJ1-4
V gene: TRBV9
CDR3 DNA: TGTGCCAGCAGCGTCGGCAGGTCTTCAACTAATGAAAAACTGTTTTTT
CDR3 protein: CASSVGRSSTNEKLFF

D gene: .
J gene: TRBJ2-7
V gene: TRBV29-1
CDR3 DNA: TGCAGCGTTGAAGACGGAGGGGGCAGTTACGAGCAGTACTTC
CDR3 protein: CSVEDGGGSYEQYF

D gene: .
J gene: TRBJ1-2
V gene: TRBV28
CDR3 DNA: TGTGCCAGCAGTTTAGGGGAGGTCTATGGCTACACCTTC
CDR3 protein: CASSLGEVYGYTF

D gene: TRBD1
J gene: TRBJ2-7
V gene: TRBV23-1
CDR3 DNA: TGCGCCAGCAGTCCTCGGGACAGGACTTCCTACGAGCAGTACTTC
CDR3 protein: CASSPRDRTSYEQYF

D gene: .
J gene: TRBJ2-7
V gene: TRBV9
CDR3 DNA: TGTGCCAGCAGCCTTACCGAGGGGGTGGCCTACGAGCAGTACTTC
CDR3 protein: CASSLTEGVAYEQYF

D gene: TRBD1
J gene: TRBJ1-5
V gene: TRBV28
CDR3 DNA: TGTGCCAGCAGTTTACTCCCACAGGGGAACTATCAGCCCCAGCATTTT
CDR3 protein: CASSLLPQGNYQPQHF

D gene: .
J gene: TRBJ1-5
V gene: TRBV5-4
CDR3 DNA: TGTGCCAGCAGCTTGGAAGGCGGGGGAAGCAATCAGCCCCAGCATTTT
CDR3 protein: CASSLEGGGSNQPQHF

D gene: .
J gene: TRBJ2-7
V gene: TRBV5-1
CDR3 DNA: TGCGCCAGCAGCTTGGGAGGCCGGCCCTACGAGCAGTACTTC
CDR3 protein: CASSLGGRPYEQYF

D gene: .
J gene: TRBJ2-7
V gene: TRBV5-1
CDR3 DNA: TGCGCCAGCAGCTTGTCCCGATCGCGGGCCCCCTACGAGCAGTACTTC
CDR3 protein: CASSLSRSRAPYEQYF

D gene: .
J gene: TRBJ1-4
V gene: TRBV6-5
CDR3 DNA: TGTGCCAGCAGTCACGGCAGGGTTGTTGAAAAACTGTTTTTT
CDR3 protein: CASSHGRVVEKLFF

D gene: TRBD1
J gene: TRBJ2-1
V gene: TRBV7-9
CDR3 DNA: TGTGCCAGCGGCGAGACAGGGCGGAATGAGCAGTTCTTC
CDR3 protein: CASGETGRNEQFF

D gene: TRBD2
J gene: TRBJ2-5
V gene: TRBV6-5
CDR3 DNA: TGTGCCAGCAGTCCAACGACTAGCGGGGAGGAGACCCAGTACTTC
CDR3 protein: CASSPTTSGEETQYF

D gene: .
J gene: TRBJ1-2
V gene: TRBV27
CDR3 DNA: TGTGCCAGCAGTTTTTCGCAGGACTATGGCTACACCTTC
CDR3 protein: CASSFSQDYGYTF

D gene: TRBD2
J gene: TRBJ2-4
V gene: TRBV5-1
CDR3 DNA: TGCGCCAGCAGCAATGGGACTAGCGGGGGGGCCAAGAAAAACATTCAGTACTTC
CDR3 protein: CASSNGTSGGAKKNIQYF

D gene: TRBD1
J gene: TRBJ2-5
V gene: TRBV6-5
CDR3 DNA: TGTGCCAGCAGTTACTCGAAAGGGACAGGGGGGGAGACCCAGTACTTC
CDR3 protein: CASSYSKGTGGETQYF

D gene: .
J gene: TRBJ2-2
V gene: TRBV11-2
CDR3 DNA: TGTGCCAGCAGCTTAGTAGGGGGTAACACCGGGGAGCTGTTTTTT
CDR3 protein: CASSLVGGNTGELFF

D gene: .
J gene: TRBJ1-1
V gene: TRBV27
CDR3 DNA: TGTGCCAGCAGTTTATTGGGCAGGCGTGAAGCTTTCTTT
CDR3 protein: CASSLLGRREAFF

D gene: .
J gene: TRBJ1-5
V gene: TRBV29-1
CDR3 DNA: TGCAGCGTTGAAACGGGGGGGAATCAGCCCCAGCATTTT
CDR3 protein: CSVETGGNQPQHF

D gene: .
J gene: TRBJ2-2
V gene: TRBV5-1
CDR3 DNA: TGCGCCAGCAGCTTGAGCTACACCGGGGAGCTGTTTTTT
CDR3 protein: CASSLSYTGELFF

D gene: TRBD1
J gene: TRBJ1-1
V gene: TRBV5-6
CDR3 DNA: TGTGCCAGCAGCTCAAACCCGACAGGGATGAACACTGAAGCTTTCTTT
CDR3 protein: CASSSNPTGMNTEAFF

D gene: TRBD2
J gene: TRBJ2-1
V gene: TRBV2
CDR3 DNA: TGTGCCAGCACGGCGGGAGGTGCTGGGGATGAGCAGTTCTTC
CDR3 protein: CASTAGGAGDEQFF

D gene: .
J gene: TRBJ2-7
V gene: TRBV11-3
CDR3 DNA: TGTGCCAGCAGCTTAAGAGGGGACACCGCCTACGAGCAGTACTTC
CDR3 protein: CASSLRGDTAYEQYF

D gene: TRBD1
J gene: TRBJ1-2
V gene: TRBV28
CDR3 DNA: TGTGCCAGCAGACGACCGGGACAGGGGGTCTCCGTTGCTGGCTACACCTTC
CDR3 protein: CASRRPGQGVSVAGYTF

D gene: TRBD2
J gene: TRBJ2-5
V gene: TRBV7-9
CDR3 DNA: TGTGCCAGCAGCCCCCATAGCGGGGGTGAAAAGACCCAGTACTTC
CDR3 protein: CASSPHSGGEKTQYF

D gene: TRBD2
J gene: TRBJ2-3
V gene: TRBV27
CDR3 DNA: TGTGCCAGCTGTCCGATTAAGCTAGCGGGAGTCACAGATACGCAGTATTTT
CDR3 protein: CASCPIKLAGVTDTQYF

D gene: .
J gene: TRBJ2-1
V gene: TRBV10-3
CDR3 DNA: TGTGCCATCAGCGGACAGGGAGGGGATGAGCAGTTCTTC
CDR3 protein: CAISGQGGDEQFF

D gene: TRBD2
J gene: TRBJ2-3
V gene: TRBV29-1
CDR3 DNA: TGCAGCGTCGTCGGACTAGCGGGGACTAGCACAGATACGCAGTATTTT
CDR3 protein: CSVVGLAGTSTDTQYF

D gene: .
J gene: TRBJ1-1
V gene: TRBV2
CDR3 DNA: TGTGCCAGCAGTGATGCCGGGAACACTGAAGCTTTCTTT
CDR3 protein: CASSDAGNTEAFF

D gene: TRBD1
J gene: TRBJ1-6
V gene: TRBV19
CDR3 DNA: TGTGCCAGTAGTATAATGGGGTCGACAGGGGATTCACCCCTCCACTTT
CDR3 protein: CASSIMGSTGDSPLHF

D gene: TRBD2
J gene: TRBJ2-1
V gene: TRBV18
CDR3 DNA: TGTGCCAGCTCACCCTCTAGCGGGAGTATCGATGAGCAGTTCTTC
CDR3 protein: CASSPSSGSIDEQFF

D gene: TRBD2
J gene: TRBJ2-5
V gene: TRBV6-1
CDR3 DNA: TGTGCTACACTGGGGGGAGGGCTGATAGAGACCCAGTACTTC
CDR3 protein: CATLGGGLIETQYF

D gene: .
J gene: TRBJ2-1
V gene: TRBV6-1
CDR3 DNA: TGTGCCAGCAGCTACAGGGTGGGAGAGCAGTTCTTC
CDR3 protein: CASSYRVGEQFF

D gene: .
J gene: TRBJ1-1
V gene: TRBV6-1
CDR3 DNA: TGTGCCAGCAGTCTGGGGACTCAGAACACTGAAGCTTTCTTT
CDR3 protein: CASSLGTQNTEAFF

D gene: TRBD1
J gene: TRBJ2-7
V gene: TRBV2
CDR3 DNA: TGTGCCAGCAGGGAAGTGGTGGGAAGTGAGAAATGGGACAGTCTAATGTACGAGCAGTACTTC
CDR3 protein: CASREVVGSEKWDSLMYEQYF

D gene: .
J gene: TRBJ1-5
V gene: TRBV6-1
CDR3 DNA: TGTGCCAGCAGTGAGGAGGGGCTCCAGCCCCAGCATTTT
CDR3 protein: CASSEEGLQPQHF

D gene: .
J gene: TRBJ1-4
V gene: TRBV5-1
CDR3 DNA: TGCGCCAGCAGCTCGGACAGTAGAAATGAAAAACTGTTCTTT
CDR3 protein: CASSSDSRNEKLFF

D gene: .
J gene: TRBJ1-6
V gene: TRBV25-1
CDR3 DNA: TGTGCCAGCAGTGGTCGGACATCCTATAATTCACCCCTCCACTTT
CDR3 protein: CASSGRTSYNSPLHF

D gene: .
J gene: TRBJ1-2
V gene: TRBV9
CDR3 DNA: TGTGCCAGCAGCGTACAGGGTCACTATGGCTACACCTTC
CDR3 protein: CASSVQGHYGYTF

D gene: .
J gene: TRBJ1-1
V gene: TRBV23-1
CDR3 DNA: TGCGCCAGCAGTCAAGACAAAATGAACACTGAAGCTTTCTTT
CDR3 protein: CASSQDKMNTEAFF

D gene: TRBD2
J gene: TRBJ2-3
V gene: TRBV6-1
CDR3 DNA: TGTGCCAGCAGTGGGGGGACCGGGACTAGGAGGTTTAGGGGAGATACGCAGTATTTT
CDR3 protein: CASSGGTGTRRFRGDTQYF

D gene: .
J gene: TRBJ2-3
V gene: TRBV9
CDR3 DNA: TGTGCCAGCAGCGTTTATACTGGCACAGATACGCAGTATTTT
CDR3 protein: CASSVYTGTDTQYF

D gene: .
J gene: TRBJ2-2
V gene: TRBV7-6
CDR3 DNA: TGTGCCAGCAGCCTCTACGCCAGGGCAACTATCGGGAACACCGGGGAGCTGTTTTTT
CDR3 protein: CASSLYARATIGNTGELFF

D gene: .
J gene: TRBJ1-2
V gene: TRBV19
CDR3 DNA: TGTGCCATCACAACCGGCGGCGGCTACACCTTC
CDR3 protein: CAITTGGGYTF

D gene: TRBD1
J gene: TRBJ1-1
V gene: TRBV5-1
CDR3 DNA: TGCGCCAGCACCGGGGACAGGCTGAACACTGAAGCTTTCTTT
CDR3 protein: CASTGDRLNTEAFF

D gene: .
J gene: TRBJ2-5
V gene: TRBV10-1
CDR3 DNA: TGCGCCAGCAGTGAGTCTTCAGCGTACCAAGAGACCCAGTACTTC
CDR3 protein: CASSESSAYQETQYF

D gene: .
J gene: TRBJ2-7
V gene: TRBV23-1
CDR3 DNA: TGCGCCAGCAGTCATCTTGTGCTGGGCCGTCTCCCCTACGAGCAGTACTTC
CDR3 protein: CASSHLVLGRLPYEQYF

D gene: TRBD1
J gene: TRBJ1-5
V gene: TRBV7-8
CDR3 DNA: TGTGCCAGCACCAAAGGGGACAGGGGCAATCAGCCCCAGCATTTT
CDR3 protein: CASTKGDRGNQPQHF

D gene: TRBD2
J gene: TRBJ2-7
V gene: TRBV6-1
CDR3 DNA: TGTGCCAGCAGTGAGGCTAGCGGGTCCTCCTACGAGCAGTACTTC
CDR3 protein: CASSEASGSSYEQYF